These 21 T cell receptor beta chains share one sample of origin, sequenced in a study of T-cell memory formation after mild COVID-19. TCRdb analysed the 5' RACE reads with MiXCR anew, one entry per CDR3 protein. Of about 430,000 distinct CDR3 sequences listed, 24% are singletons. The sample was PBMCs or a T cell subset sorted from them (not recorded which). These TCRs come from an adult woman who had mild COVID-19 (a few samples of this study predate the infection). Cell type and time point are not known.

The CDR3 sequence: CASSSILRGIADTQYF. The CDR3 nucleotides read TGTGCCAGCAGCTCCATACTCCGGGGTATCGCAGATACGCAGTATTTT. The chain carries TRBV7-9 and TRBJ2-3, with D tentatively TRBD2 (5 bases). CDR1 and CDR2 from the germline V gene are SEHNR and FQNEAQ (reference sequence). CDR3 length: 16 residues. V was trimmed by 4 bases and J by 4 bases, leaving 18 bases between them.

CDR3 in DNA: TGTGCCAGTCAACTACAACCGAACACTGAAGCTTTCTTT. This translates into CASQLQPNTEAFF. The chain joins TRBV11-3 to TRBJ1-1; no firm D call. The CDR3 length is 13 residues. V lost 9 bases to trimming and J lost 1 base, with 12 bases between them. Germline assignment: CDR1 SGHNT and CDR2 YENEEA. Variable domain in full (rest from reference TRBV11-3 and TRBJ1-1): EAGVVQSPRYKIIEKKQPVAFWCNPISGHNTLYWYLQNLGQGPELLIRYENEEAVDDSQLPKDRFSAERLKGVDSTLKIQPAELGDSAVYLCASQLQPNTEAFFGQGTRLTVV.

The chain links TRBV6-2 or TRBV6-3 to TRBJ1-1, with D possibly being TRBD1 (6 bases). The CDR3 is made up of 17 amino acids. Trimming took 6 bases from V and 4 from J, leaving 24 bases between them. Germline V CDR1 and CDR2: MNHEY, SVGEGT. This chain's CDR3 is CASSRFQRNRAPTEAFF. CDR3 in DNA: TGTGCCAGCAGCCGTTTTCAGCGTAACAGGGCCCCCACTGAAGCTTTCTTT.

V gene TRBV3-1 combines with J gene TRBJ2-3, with 8 nucleotides matching TRBD2. The CDR3 consists of 15 residues. The germline V gene has CDR1 LGHDT and CDR2 YNNKEL (reference sequence). After removal of 1 base from V and 5 bases from J, the junction contained 5 bases not matched to a gene. CDR3 protein: CASSQVGLAGDTQYF. The CDR3 DNA reads TGTGCCAGCAGCCAAGTCGGGCTAGCGGGAGATACGCAGTATTTT.

V usage is TRBV6-5 and J usage is TRBJ1-4; D is possibly TRBD1 (6 bases). Germline lookup yields CDR1 MNHEY and CDR2 SVGAGI. V was clipped by 6 bases and J by 7 bases, with 15 bases between them. The CDR3 has 14 residues. The CDR3 DNA sequence: TGTGCCAGCAGACTGCAGGGGTCGGGTGAAAAACTGTTTTTT. Protein sequence: CASRLQGSGEKLFF.

This clonotype has a handful of counts. The chain links TRBV5-6 to TRBJ2-3, with D perhaps matching TRBD1 or TRBD2 (5 bases each). In germline, CDR1 is SGHDT, CDR2 YYEEEE. V was cut by 5 bases and J by 2 bases, with 21 bases left in between. CDR3 length: 17 amino acids. CDR3: CASRGTASWRPTDTQYF. The CDR3 bases are TGTGCCAGCAGGGGGACGGCTAGCTGGCGACCCACAGATACGCAGTATTTT.

This clonotype has more than one count but fewer than ten. The rearrangement joins TRBV6-6 to TRBJ2-5; D may be TRBD1 (6 bases). The V end lost 2 bases, the J end lost 4 bases, and 14 bases lay between the germline ends. The germline V gene has CDR1 MNHNY and CDR2 SVGAGI (reference sequence). The CDR3 has 15 residues. In DNA, the CDR3 is TGTGCCAGCAGTTACGCAGGGGTGGGCCCAGAGACCCAGTACTTC. It translates to CASSYAGVGPETQYF.

In this sample, this clonotype turned up a few times. V is TRBV10-3 and J is TRBJ2-1, with 8 nucleotides matching TRBD2. The CDR3 spans 17 residues. Germline loops: CDR1 ENHRY, CDR2 SYGVKD. V dropped 3 bases and J dropped 0; count of bases not matched to a gene: 7. CDR3 sequence (DNA): TGTGCCATCAGTGATACTAGCGGAGTTAGCTCCTACAATGAGCAGTTCTTC. Residues: CAISDTSGVSSYNEQFF.

The chain carries TRBV4-3 and TRBJ1-1, with 7 nucleotides matching TRBD1. V lost 1 base to trimming and J lost 4 bases; unmatched junction nucleotides: 12. The CDR3 consists of 17 residues. Looked up from germline, CDR1 is LGHNA and CDR2 is YSLEER. The CDR3 protein is CASSQGAAGQHRTEAFF. CDR3 bases: TGCGCCAGCAGCCAAGGCGCCGCGGGACAGCATCGCACTGAAGCTTTCTTT.

This chain uses TRBV9 with TRBJ2-1; TRBD1 matches 11 bases. This CDR3 has 16 amino acids. The germline gives CDR1 SGDLS, CDR2 YYNGEE. V gave up 0 bases and J gave up 7 bases; unmatched junction bases: 6. CDR3 nucleotides: TGTGCCAGCAGCGTAGATGGACAGGGGGCTGGGAATGAGCAGTTCTTC. Translating it yields CASSVDGQGAGNEQFF.

The CDR3 region is CASTFSGGMNTGELFF. The DNA for the CDR3 is TGTGCCAGCACCTTTTCAGGGGGAATGAACACCGGGGAGCTGTTTTTT. The V and J genes are TRBV7-8 and TRBJ2-2, with 7 bases aligning to TRBD1. Trimming at V came to 7 bases and at J to 1 base, leaving 9 bases not matched to a gene. CDR1 and CDR2 from the germline V gene are SGHVS and FQNEAQ. The length of the CDR3 is 16 residues.

This clonotype has more than one count but fewer than ten. The chain has TRBV12-3 or TRBV12-4 and TRBJ2-3, with TRBD2 as a possible D gene (6 bases). CDR3 size: 13 residues. V was cut by 3 bases and J by 4 bases, with 8 bases left in between. CDR3 sequence (DNA): TGTGCCAGCAGTTTTTCGGGGGCAGATACGCAGTATTTT. This codes for CASSFSGADTQYF.

J is TRBJ1-2 and V is TRBV12-3 or TRBV12-4, with 8 bases fitting TRBD1. Losses at the gene ends were 6 bases for V and 8 bases for J; bases not matched to a gene: 11. CDR3 length: 14 residues. The CDR3 reads CASSDRRGPRGYTF. The CDR3 DNA reads TGTGCCAGCAGCGACCGCAGGGGGCCCCGGGGCTACACCTTC.

The chain employs TRBV6-5 and TRBJ2-7; 7 bases are a match to TRBD2. This CDR3 region has 15 residues. V shed 6 bases and J 2 bases; nucleotides not matched to a gene: 10. Germline CDR1 MNHEY, CDR2 SVGAGI. CDR3: CASRKGPSGPYEQYF. CDR3 bases: TGTGCCAGCAGGAAGGGTCCTAGCGGACCCTACGAGCAGTACTTC.

There are many counts of this clonotype. This chain connects TRBV19 to TRBJ2-1; D is perhaps TRBD2 (5 bases). Trimming pared 0 bases from V and 6 bases from J, leaving 6 bases between. CDR1 LNHDA and CDR2 SQIVND come from the germline V gene (reference sequence). This CDR3 has 13 residues. The CDR3 region is CASSIDRGNEQFF. The DNA of the CDR3 is TGTGCCAGTAGTATAGATCGGGGCAATGAGCAGTTCTTC.

This rearrangement joins TRBV5-1 to TRBJ2-7; 7 bases line up with TRBD1. CDR1 SGHRS and CDR2 YFSETQ come from the germline V gene. After removal of 4 bases from V and 3 bases from J, the junction contained 7 bases not matched to a gene. The CDR3 extends over 14 amino acids. DNA for the CDR3: TGCGCCAGCAGCCTAGGGACAGTCCGCTACGAGCAGTACTTC. This sequence encodes CASSLGTVRYEQYF.

CDR3 loop: CASSGDRGGEKLFF. CDR3 in DNA: TGTGCCAGCTCCGGTGACAGGGGAGGTGAAAAACTGTTTTTT. The chain joins TRBV19 to TRBJ1-4; TRBD1 matches at 8 bases. The CDR3 extends over 14 amino acids. CDR1 is LNHDA, CDR2 SQIVND, per germline (reference sequence). The ends lost 9 bases at V and 7 bases at J; junction bases unmatched: 10.

This clonotype was observed a few times. The chain combines TRBV6-5 with TRBJ2-6, with D uncertain. Germline V gene lookup returns CDR1 MNHEY and CDR2 SVGAGI. Trimming shortened V by 6 bases and J by 1 base, and 7 bases separated the two germline ends. This CDR3 has 14 amino acids. CDR3 nucleotides: TGTGCCAGCAGGATCGATTCTGGGGCCAACGTCCTGACTTTC. It encodes CASRIDSGANVLTF.

The sample holds a few counts of this clonotype. This rearrangement joins TRBV6-2 or TRBV6-3 to TRBJ2-1, with 8 bases lining up with TRBD2. V was clipped by 2 bases and J by 3 bases; unmatched bases: 15. The germline V gene encodes CDR1 MNHEY and CDR2 SVGEGT. The CDR3 runs 19 residues. The CDR3 is CASSYPLPRTSGDYNEQFF. The DNA for the CDR3 is TGTGCCAGCAGTTACCCCCTCCCCCGTACTAGCGGAGACTACAATGAGCAGTTCTTC.

This clonotype was counted a few times. J is TRBJ2-2 and V is TRBV7-9; D ambiguous. V was trimmed by 5 bases and J by 4 bases, leaving 11 bases between them. Germline assignment: CDR1 SEHNR and CDR2 FQNEAQ (reference sequence). The CDR3 contains 14 residues. CDR3 sequence: CASSPISSTGELFF. CDR3 bases: TGTGCCAGCAGCCCAATTAGCAGCACCGGGGAGCTGTTTTTT.

CDR3 in amino acids: CSARDSRSYGYTF. The CDR3 DNA follows: TGCAGTGCACGGGACAGTCGGAGCTATGGCTACACCTTC. The gene calls are TRBV20-1 and TRBJ1-2; 7 nucleotides match TRBD1. Germline V gives CDR1 DFQATT, CDR2 SNEGSKA (reference sequence). The CDR3 has 13 residues. V lost 6 bases to trimming and J lost 4 bases; unmatched junction nucleotides: 8.